The 21 T cell receptor beta chains given below trace back to one sample, sequenced in a study of T cell repertoires in cytomegalovirus infection. MiXCR, run by TCRdb on the reads, gives a single entry per CDR3 protein. The data show more than 250,000 distinct CDR3 sequences, just under 25% seen once. No antigens are known for them. The sequencing here drew on cultured PBMCs, taken from culture after CMV antigen stimulation. Receptors originate from a human donor in good health (CMV status not recorded). Some clones in this sample may be carry-over from other donors' samples.

As concerns this clonotype: A much larger clone is a single base away; this may be a read error. The V and J genes are TRBV7-8 and TRBJ2-1, with D unclear. This CDR3 is 13 amino acids long. Per germline, CDR1 SGHVS and CDR2 FQNEAQ. V lost 4 bases and J 6 bases, leaving 10 bases between the germline ends. CDR3 loop: CASSSMPVNEQFF. The CDR3, as DNA: TGTGCCAGCAGCTCTATGCCTGTCAATGAGCAGTTCTTC.

The chain has TRBV19 and TRBJ1-1, with D perhaps matching TRBD1 (6 bases). This CDR3 has 14 amino acids. Per the germline V gene, CDR1 is LNHDA and CDR2 is SQIVND (reference sequence). The germline V and J ends were trimmed by 5 bases and 6 bases, with 16 bases remaining between them. CDR3 DNA: TGTGCCAGTAGTGAACAGGGAATGCTCGCTGAAGCTTTCTTT. Translated, it gives CASSEQGMLAEAFF.

In this sample, this clonotype turned up a few times. V gene TRBV7-8 combines with J gene TRBJ2-1, with 9 bases that match TRBD1. V trimming: 1 base; J trimming: 5 bases; junction bases outside the gene matches: 3. This CDR3 comprises 15 residues. CDR1 is SGHVS, CDR2 FQNEAQ, per germline. As DNA, the CDR3 is TGTGCCAGCAGCTTAGACAGGGGGCGTAACAATGAGCAGTTCTTC. This codes for CASSLDRGRNNEQFF.

The chain links TRBV5-6 to TRBJ2-1; D unclear. From germline, CDR1 is SGHDT and CDR2 YYEEEE. The CDR3 is made up of 17 amino acids. With 0 bases removed from V and 0 bases from J, the gap between germline ends came to 13 bases. CDR3 DNA sequence: TGTGCCAGCAGCTTGGAGCGTCTCCAAAGCTCCTACAATGAGCAGTTCTTC. Its protein product is CASSLERLQSSYNEQFF. Filled out from reference TRBV5-6 and TRBJ2-1, the complete variable domain reads DAGVTQSPTHLIKTRGQQVTLRCSPKSGHDTVSWYQQALGQGPQFIFQYYEEEERQRGNFPDRFSGHQFPNYSSELNVNALLLGDSALYLCASSLERLQSSYNEQFFGPGTRLTVL.

V and J are TRBV7-6 and TRBJ2-7; D is perhaps TRBD1 (6 bases). The germline gives CDR1 SGHVS, CDR2 FNYEAQ. V shed 5 bases and J shed 0 bases, with 14 bases lying between them. The CDR3 spans 15 residues. CDR3 nucleotides: TGTGCCAGCAGCCCCCAGTTGGACAGCTCCTACGAGCAGTACTTC. Protein sequence: CASSPQLDSSYEQYF. Full variable domain (remainder filled in from reference TRBV7-6 and TRBJ2-7): GAGVSQSPRYKVTKRGQDVALRCDPISGHVSLYWYRQALGQGPEFLTYFNYEAQQDKSGLPNDRFSAERPEGSISTLTIQRTEQRDSAMYRCASSPQLDSSYEQYFGPGTRLTVT.

This clonotype was counted at least ten times. The genes are TRBV12-3 or TRBV12-4 and TRBJ2-1; TRBD2 matches at 13 bases. The V and J ends lost 7 bases and 5 bases, in that order; junction bases with no gene match: 8. The CDR3 sequence is 16 residues long. The CDR3 bases are TGTGCCAGCACCCCCCCCGGGACTAGCGGGAACAATGAGCAGTTCTTC. It translates to CASTPPGTSGNNEQFF.

J is TRBJ2-5 and V is TRBV19; 10 positions match TRBD2. Looked up from germline, CDR1 is LNHDA and CDR2 is SQIVND (reference sequence). The trim removed 6 bases at V and 5 bases at J, leaving 12 bases unmatched. This CDR3 comprises 16 residues. In nucleotides, the CDR3 is TGTGCCAGTAGGGGCCTCCTAGCGGGAGTGGCGGAGACCCAGTACTTC. Translating gives CASRGLLAGVAETQYF.

The chain couples TRBV4-1 to TRBJ2-1; possibly TRBD2 for D (6 bases). Per the germline V gene, CDR1 is MGHRA and CDR2 is YSYEKL. V lost 1 base and J 4 bases, leaving 20 bases between the germline ends. CDR3 size: 18 residues. This CDR3 is CASSQGAAGLPNYNEQFF. In nucleotides, the CDR3 is TGCGCCAGCAGCCAAGGCGCGGCGGGACTTCCGAATTACAATGAGCAGTTCTTC.

V usage is TRBV4-3 and J usage is TRBJ2-5; 8 nucleotides match TRBD2. The CDR3 loop spans 16 amino acids. Per germline, CDR1 LGHNA and CDR2 YSLEER. V lost 0 bases to trimming and J lost 2 bases; unmatched junction nucleotides: 5. CDR3 region: CASSQEGSGTQETQYF. The CDR3 DNA is TGCGCCAGCAGCCAAGAAGGTAGCGGGACGCAAGAGACCCAGTACTTC.

In this sample, this clonotype turned up a few times. V and J are TRBV12-3 or TRBV12-4 and TRBJ2-5; D perhaps matches TRBD1 (6 bases). The ends were cut back, 5 bases at V and 5 bases at J, with 9 bases in the middle. CDR3 size: 12 residues. The CDR3 protein is CASSNREETQYF. The DNA of the CDR3 is TGTGCCAGCAGTAACAGGGAGGAGACCCAGTACTTC.

V gene TRBV12-3 or TRBV12-4 combines with J gene TRBJ2-3, with D tentatively TRBD2 (6 bases). This CDR3 comprises 16 residues. Deletions cut 3 bases from V and 0 bases from J, with 13 bases between. CDR3 protein: CASSFGTSPSTDTQYF. The CDR3 region has the DNA TGTGCCAGCAGTTTCGGTACTAGCCCTAGCACAGATACGCAGTATTTT.

The rearrangement links TRBV28 to TRBJ2-1, with 10 nucleotides matching TRBD2. Germline-derived CDR1 and CDR2 are MDHEN and SYDVKM. V shed 8 bases and J 4 bases; nucleotides not matched to a gene: 5. The CDR3 consists of 14 residues. Here the CDR3 DNA reads TGTGCCAGCCTCGAGACTAGCGGGTACAATGAGCAGTTCTTC. Its translation: CASLETSGYNEQFF.

This chain joins TRBV19 and TRBJ1-2, with D possibly matching TRBD1 (5 bases). Trimming pared 3 bases from V and 3 bases from J, leaving 14 bases between. Germline lookup yields CDR1 LNHDA and CDR2 SQIVND (reference sequence). The CDR3 covers 15 residues. Here the CDR3 reads CASSIGAETYYGYTF. The CDR3 DNA follows: TGTGCCAGTAGTATCGGGGCGGAAACCTACTATGGCTACACCTTC.

This clonotype came up a few times. This chain joins TRBV7-9 and TRBJ2-1, with D possibly TRBD1 on 5 matching bases. The CDR3 consists of 12 residues. CDR1 is SEHNR and CDR2 is FQNEAQ in the germline V gene (reference sequence). V was pared by 5 bases and J by 8 bases, with 10 bases between. The CDR3 DNA reads as TGTGCCAGCAGCGACTCCAGGGATGAGCAGTTCTTC. It encodes CASSDSRDEQFF. The full variable domain, its missing parts supplied by reference TRBV7-9 and TRBJ2-1, is DTGVSQNPRHKITKRGQNVTFRCDPISEHNRLYWYRQTLGQGPEFLTYFQNEAQLEKSRLLSDRFSAERPKGSFSTLEIQRTEQGDSAMYLCASSDSRDEQFFGPGTRLTVL.

The genes are TRBV10-2 and TRBJ1-2; TRBD1 matches at 8 bases. J lost 0 bases, V lost 10 bases, and 10 bases had no gene match. The germline V gene encodes CDR1 WSHSY and CDR2 SAAADI. The CDR3 covers 15 residues. The CDR3 DNA sequence: TGCGCCACCGGACAGGGCTGGGGATCTAACTATGGCTACACCTTC. It yields the protein CATGQGWGSNYGYTF.

With respect to this clonotype: A much larger clone differs by one base, so this may be a read error. J is TRBJ1-6 and V is TRBV7-2, with D uncertain. Germline CDR1 reads SGHTA; CDR2 reads FQGNSA. The CDR3 has 13 amino acids. The CDR3 sequence is CASSFEEQSPLNF. The CDR3, as DNA: TGTGCCAGCAGCTTCGAGGAGCAATCACCCCTCAACTTT.

This chain joins TRBV10-3 and TRBJ1-5; 8 bases are shared with TRBD1. Germline CDR1 and CDR2: ENHRY and SYGVKD. The junction had 6 bases not matched to a gene; V was cut back by 6 bases and J by 5 bases. The CDR3 spans 14 residues. CDR3 in amino acids: CAIRGTGEDQPQHF. As DNA, the CDR3 is TGTGCCATCAGGGGGACAGGTGAGGATCAGCCCCAGCATTTT.

Only a few counts were recorded for this clonotype. This rearrangement joins TRBV15 to TRBJ2-1; 14 bases fit TRBD2. The V gene end was trimmed by 4 bases and the J gene end by 8 bases; junction bases not matched to a gene: 7. In germline, CDR1 is LNHNV, CDR2 YYDKDF (reference sequence). This CDR3 spans 16 amino acids. The CDR3 protein is CATSISGLAGVDEQFF. The CDR3 DNA reads TGTGCCACCAGCATATCGGGACTAGCGGGAGTGGATGAGCAGTTCTTC.

J is TRBJ2-1 and V is TRBV7-6, with a possible D match to TRBD2 (6 bases). V was shortened by 5 bases and J by 10 bases, with 12 bases between the two germline ends. The CDR3 spans 12 residues. Germline V gene data show CDR1 as SGHVS and CDR2 as FNYEAQ. Here the CDR3 DNA reads TGTGCCAGCAGCCTCCTAGCGTCCGAGCAGTTCTTC. It translates to CASSLLASEQFF.

This chain joins TRBV7-9 and TRBJ1-2; D gene ambiguous. The CDR3 loop spans 15 amino acids. The germline V gene encodes CDR1 SEHNR and CDR2 FQNEAQ (reference sequence). Trimming took off 5 bases at V and 6 bases at J, with 19 bases between the two ends. The CDR3 DNA sequence: TGTGCCAGCAGCCCGCCGCGGGGTAAGATCCATGGCTACACCTTC. Protein product: CASSPPRGKIHGYTF.

There are a few counts of this clonotype. J is TRBJ2-7 and V is TRBV25-1; D perhaps matches TRBD1 (6 bases). The CDR3 has 14 amino acids. Trimming shortened V by 4 bases and J by 4 bases, and 14 bases separated the two germline ends. Germline V gene lookup returns CDR1 MGHDK and CDR2 SYGVNS. DNA of the CDR3: TGTGCCAGCAGTGTCGCAGGGGATCCTTACGAGCAGTACTTC. Translated, it gives CASSVAGDPYEQYF.